Listed below are T cell receptor beta chains from one sample, sequenced in a study of cytomegalovirus exposure and HLA in healthy donors. Only in-frame clones appear in the TCRdb table, and some are missing; sequencing was by immunoSEQ multiplex PCR. The sample contains 93,000 or so clones, around four fifths of which appear only once. Sequencing was performed on PBMCs. Every receptor here comes from a woman younger than 35 in good health and CMV-seropositive. CDR3s include the opening cysteine and the closing phenylalanine or tryptophan. A D gene is named only where the DNA matches it firmly. Clone size is stated in some rows and not others, as once, few, many or a class when expanded.

J gene,V gene,D gene,clone size,CDR3 protein,CDR3 DNA
TRBJ2-5,TRBV10-3,TRBD2,NA,CAISESLAGEQETQYF,TGTGCCATCAGTGAGTCGTTAGCGGGGGAGCAAGAGACCCAGTACTTC
TRBJ2-2,TRBV7-3,NA,NA,CASSLGPVQNTGELFF,TGTGCCAGCAGCTTAGGTCCGGTCCAAAACACCGGGGAGCTGTTTTTT
TRBJ2-1,TRBV7-8,TRBD2,NA,CASSLTSLTSGGNNEQFF,TGTGCCAGCAGCTTAACGAGCCTTACTAGCGGGGGGAACAATGAGCAGTTCTTC
TRBJ1-5,TRBV15,NA,NA,CATSVARNSNQPQHF,TGTGCCACCAGCGTCGCCAGGAATAGCAATCAGCCCCAGCATTTT
TRBJ1-1,TRBV27,NA,NA,CASRPDMIFTEAFF,TGTGCCAGCAGGCCCGACATGATTTTCACTGAAGCTTTCTTT
TRBJ2-7,TRBV28,NA,NA,CASSSRPRYLESYEQYF,TGTGCCAGCAGTTCCCGTCCCCGGTATCTAGAATCCTACGAGCAGTACTTC
TRBJ2-5,TRBV5-4,NA,NA,CASSSSVDQYF,TGTGCCAGCAGCTCGAGTGTAGACCAGTACTTC
TRBJ2-3,TRBV7-9,TRBD2,NA,CASSLAGVGTDTQYF,TGTGCCAGCAGTCTAGCGGGAGTTGGGACAGATACGCAGTATTTT
TRBJ2-5,TRBV5-4,TRBD2,few,CASSLALAGVQETQYF,TGTGCCAGCAGCTTGGCGTTAGCGGGGGTCCAAGAGACCCAGTACTTC
TRBJ2-7,TRBV29-1,NA,NA,CSVWTVDSYEQYF,TGCAGCGTTTGGACAGTTGACTCCTACGAGCAGTACTTC
TRBJ1-4,TRBV15,NA,NA,CAPPRQRRVAGDNEKLFF,TGTGCCCCCCCGCGACAGAGGCGGGTGGCAGGGGATAATGAAAAACTGTTTTTT
TRBJ2-1,TRBV5-1,NA,NA,CASTASWQVKTNEQFF,TGCGCCAGCACCGCGTCGTGGCAGGTAAAAACTAATGAGCAGTTCTTC
TRBJ2-2,TRBV15,TRBD2,NA,CATSSLKGTSAENTGELFF,TGTGCCACCAGCAGCCTAAAAGGGACTAGCGCTGAGAACACCGGGGAGCTGTTTTTT
TRBJ2-5,TRBV4-1,NA,NA,CASSQDGSQETQYF,TGCGCCAGCAGCCAAGATGGCAGCCAAGAGACCCAGTACTTC
TRBJ2-7,TRBV2,NA,once,CASNRKGGGLYEQYF,TGTGCCAGCAACAGAAAGGGCGGGGGCCTCTACGAGCAGTACTTC
TRBJ2-7,TRBV7-9,TRBD1,NA,CASSPAGTAKYEQYF,TGTGCCAGCAGCCCCGCCGGGACAGCGAAATACGAGCAGTACTTC
TRBJ2-1,TRBV5-4,NA,once,CASAFRVAMGYNEQFF,TGTGCCAGCGCTTTTCGGGTGGCGATGGGTTACAATGAGCAGTTCTTC
TRBJ2-1,TRBV28,NA,NA,CANSRGYNEQFF,TGTGCCAATTCTCGCGGGTACAATGAGCAGTTCTTC
TRBJ1-1,TRBV7-8,NA,NA,CASSLPPRGYTEAFF,TGTGCCAGCAGCTTACCCCCAAGGGGGTACACTGAAGCTTTCTTT
TRBJ2-1,TRBV27,NA,NA,CASSFGGYYNEQFF,TGTGCCAGCAGTTTTGGGGGGTACTACAATGAGCAGTTCTTC
TRBJ2-7,TRBV7-9,TRBD2,NA,CASSETGLGNYEQYF,TGTGCCAGCAGCGAAACGGGACTAGGGAACTACGAGCAGTACTTC
TRBJ2-7,TRBV18,TRBD1,NA,CASSPGTDYEQYF,TGTGCCAGCTCACCAGGGACAGACTACGAGCAGTACTTC
TRBJ2-7,TRBV6-5,TRBD1,NA,CASSYSQGFYEQYF,TGTGCCAGCAGTTACTCACAGGGGTTCTACGAGCAGTACTTC
TRBJ2-2,TRBV13,NA,NA,CASSFEIGGLFF,TGTGCCAGCAGCTTCGAGATAGGCGGGCTGTTTTTT
TRBJ2-3,TRBV4-2,TRBD2,NA,CASSQDLASGSWHVDTDTQYF,TGTGCCAGCAGCCAAGATTTGGCTAGCGGGAGTTGGCATGTCGACACAGATACGCAGTATTTT
TRBJ2-3,TRBV29-1,TRBD2,NA,CSTGAGAPDTQYF,TGCAGCACTGGAGCGGGGGCTCCAGATACGCAGTATTTT
TRBJ1-5,TRBV6-1,TRBD1,NA,CASILTGVPNQPQHF,TGTGCCAGCATCCTGACAGGGGTTCCCAATCAGCCCCAGCATTTT
TRBJ2-7,TRBV5-1,TRBD1,NA,CASGLASGTGYEQYF,TGCGCCAGCGGATTGGCATCCGGGACAGGGTACGAGCAGTACTTC
TRBJ2-5,TRBV7-3,NA,NA,CASSPGTPGETQYF,TGTGCCAGCAGCCCCGGGACTCCCGGGGAGACCCAGTACTTC
TRBJ1-1,TRBV2,NA,NA,CASSDYRTTEAFF,TGTGCCAGCAGTGACTACAGGACCACTGAAGCTTTCTTT
TRBJ2-1,TRBV4-1,NA,NA,CASSQYSGSSSYNEQFF,TGCGCCAGCAGCCAATATAGCGGATCAAGCTCCTACAATGAGCAGTTCTTC
TRBJ2-2,TRBV5-1,NA,NA,CASSLGEWAGELFF,TGCGCCAGCAGCTTGGGGGAGTGGGCCGGGGAGCTGTTTTTT
TRBJ2-7,TRBV7-3,TRBD1,NA,CASSSTGTGSHEQYF,TGTGCCAGCAGCTCAACCGGGACAGGTTCCCACGAGCAGTACTTC
TRBJ2-7,TRBV7-9,NA,NA,CASSTGGTVSHEQYF,TGTGCCAGCAGCACTGGGGGGACAGTCAGCCACGAGCAGTACTTC
TRBJ2-5,TRBV5-1,NA,NA,CASSRTYQLGAGETQYF,TGCGCCAGCAGCCGAACCTACCAGTTAGGGGCTGGGGAGACCCAGTACTTC
TRBJ2-1,TRBV10-1,TRBD2,NA,CASSESTGGGYNEQFF,TGCGCCAGCAGTGAGTCTACTGGCGGGGGCTACAATGAGCAGTTCTTC
TRBJ2-1,TRBV6-5,NA,NA,CASSTSLGEQFF,TGTGCCAGCAGTACTAGCCTTGGGGAGCAGTTCTTC
TRBJ2-5,TRBV28,NA,NA,CASISSPGTPGEGTQYF,TGTGCCAGCATTTCATCTCCCGGGACTCCGGGAGAGGGGACCCAGTACTTC
TRBJ1-1,TRBV4-1,NA,few,CASSRAGNTEAFF,TGCGCCAGCAGCCGGGCGGGGAACACTGAAGCTTTCTTT
TRBJ2-7,TRBV10-2,NA,once,CASSLRRGLPYEQYF,TGCGCCAGCAGTCTGCGCAGGGGCCTTCCCTACGAGCAGTACTTC